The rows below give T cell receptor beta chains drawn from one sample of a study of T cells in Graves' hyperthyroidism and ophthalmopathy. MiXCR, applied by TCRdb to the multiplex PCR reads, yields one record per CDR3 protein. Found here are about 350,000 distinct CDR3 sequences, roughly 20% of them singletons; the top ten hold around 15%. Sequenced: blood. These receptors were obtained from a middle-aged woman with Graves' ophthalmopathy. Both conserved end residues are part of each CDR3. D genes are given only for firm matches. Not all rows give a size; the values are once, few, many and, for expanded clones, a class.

TGTGCCATGGGCGGGGCGCACTATGGCTACACCTTC,CAMGGAHYGYTF,TRBV6-4,TRBJ1-2,.,.
TGCGCCAGCAGCCAGGGGACGCGGGGGGACATTCAGTACTTC,CASSQGTRGDIQYF,TRBV4-1,TRBJ2-4,TRBD2,.
TGTGCCAGCAGCTTAGCGGCAGTGCTCCAAGAGACCCAGTACTTC,CASSLAAVLQETQYF,TRBV11-2,TRBJ2-5,.,many
TGTGCCACCAGCGGCGGTTTGGGGAGCAATCAGCCCCAGCATTTT,CATSGGLGSNQPQHF,TRBV15,TRBJ1-5,.,many
TGCGCCAGCAGCTTCCGGGACAGGGAAGGCTACACCTTC,CASSFRDREGYTF,TRBV5-1,TRBJ1-2,TRBD1,many
TGTGCCAGCAGTTTAGAGGGTTCGGCCTATGGCTACACCTTC,CASSLEGSAYGYTF,TRBV28,TRBJ1-2,.,many
TGTGCCAGCAGCTCAGGATTAGGTCTGCAGTACTTC,CASSSGLGLQYF,TRBV7-8,TRBJ2-7,.,many
TGTGCCAGCAGCCAAGCGGGGGACAGGGAGGCGACCCAGTACTTC,CASSQAGDREATQYF,TRBV3-1,TRBJ2-5,TRBD1,few
TGTGCCAGCAGTCCAGAGGGGGGGGCCTGGGGAAACACCATATATTTT,CASSPEGGAWGNTIYF,TRBV6-1,TRBJ1-3,.,many
TGTGCCAGCAGTTACCCGGACATGAGCTACACCTTC,CASSYPDMSYTF,TRBV6-2/TRBV6-3,TRBJ1-2,.,.
TGTGCCAGCAGCCCCCGGCCAGCGGGACCCTACGAGCAGTTCTTC,CASSPRPAGPYEQFF,TRBV28,TRBJ2-1,TRBD2,.
TGCAGTGCCCCGAAACAGGGGGCGAGGACTGAAGCTTTCTTT,CSAPKQGARTEAFF,TRBV20-1,TRBJ1-1,TRBD1,many
TGTGCCACCAGCAGAGAGGGTAGCAATCAGCCCCAGCATTTT,CATSREGSNQPQHF,TRBV15,TRBJ1-5,.,many
TGTGCCAGCAGCCTCGCAGGGAACACCGGGGAGCTGTTTTTT,CASSLAGNTGELFF,TRBV2,TRBJ2-2,.,many
TGCAGTGCCTTGGACCCGCGGGGTAACACCGGGGAGCTGTTTTTT,CSALDPRGNTGELFF,TRBV20-1,TRBJ2-2,.,many
TGCGCCAGAAGCAGGACAGTCCAAGAGACTCAGTACTTC,CARSRTVQETQYF,TRBV4-1,TRBJ2-5,.,.
TGCAGTGCTAGAGTGCTAGGACCGACCTCCTACGAGCAGTACTTC,CSARVLGPTSYEQYF,TRBV20-1,TRBJ2-7,.,many
TGTGCCTGGAGTCAGACAGGGAACACTGAAGCTTTCTTT,CAWSQTGNTEAFF,TRBV30,TRBJ1-1,.,.
TGCGCCAGCAGCTTTGGAACAGAAGAGACCCAGTACTTC,CASSFGTEETQYF,TRBV5-1,TRBJ2-5,.,many
TGTGCCAGCGGAAGACAGCAACATAGCAATCAGCCCCAGCATTTT,CASGRQQHSNQPQHF,TRBV12-3/TRBV12-4,TRBJ1-5,.,many
TGTGCCAGCAGTCTGCAGGCGGGGACCATTCTCTACGAGCAGTACTTC,CASSLQAGTILYEQYF,TRBV12-3/TRBV12-4,TRBJ2-7,.,many
TGTGCCAGCAGAAGACAGGGTTTGAACACTGAAGCTTTCTTT,CASRRQGLNTEAFF,TRBV6-2/TRBV6-3,TRBJ1-1,TRBD1,many
TGTGCCAGCAGCACTGGAATCGCCGGAAGCACCATATATTTT,CASSTGIAGSTIYF,TRBV7-2,TRBJ1-3,.,.
TGCAGCTTCGAAGGGGGCGCGGGAAACACCATATATTTT,CSFEGGAGNTIYF,TRBV29-1,TRBJ1-3,TRBD1,.
TGTGCCAGCAATTTAGGGTACAATGAAGCTTTCTTT,CASNLGYNEAFF,TRBV28,TRBJ1-1,.,many
TGTGCCAGCAGCCAAATGGGTGTCTCACCCCTCCACTTT,CASSQMGVSPLHF,TRBV14,TRBJ1-6,.,many
TGTGCCATCAGGGCACAGTCGGTCCCCTCTGGAAACACCATATATTTT,CAIRAQSVPSGNTIYF,TRBV10-3,TRBJ1-3,.,many
TGTGCCAGCAGCTTTGACAGGGAAGCTGAAGCTTTCTTT,CASSFDREAEAFF,TRBV7-8,TRBJ1-1,TRBD1,many
TGTGCCAGCAGCTTAAGTCAGGACAAGAGTACAGGGGGCTACACCTTC,CASSLSQDKSTGGYTF,TRBV11-2,TRBJ1-2,.,many
TGTGCCAGCAGTCAGGGCGGGGAGACCCAGTACTTC,CASSQGGETQYF,TRBV3-1,TRBJ2-5,.,many
TGCAGCGTTGAGAGAGGGACAGCGAGAACTGAAGCTTTCTTT,CSVERGTARTEAFF,TRBV29-1,TRBJ1-1,TRBD1,many
TGTGCCAGCAGTTACTCGAGATCAGGCCTCGCTTTCTTT,CASSYSRSGLAFF,TRBV6-2/TRBV6-3,TRBJ1-1,.,many
TGTGCCAGCAACCTCATCGACGGACCCTCGGGCTACACCTTC,CASNLIDGPSGYTF,TRBV12-3/TRBV12-4,TRBJ1-2,.,once
TGTGCCAGCAAAGAGCGACTAGCGGCAAAAGAGACCCAGTACTTC,CASKERLAAKETQYF,TRBV2,TRBJ2-5,TRBD2,many
TGTGCCAGCAGTGGGTCCTCCTATGGCTACACCTTC,CASSGSSYGYTF,TRBV2,TRBJ1-2,.,many
TGTGCCAGCATTGACGGGACAGGGTATCAAGAGACCCAGTACTTC,CASIDGTGYQETQYF,TRBV6-2/TRBV6-3,TRBJ2-5,TRBD1,many
TGTGCCAGCAGTCCCCGATTACAGGGAACTGAAGCTTTCTTT,CASSPRLQGTEAFF,TRBV12-3/TRBV12-4,TRBJ1-1,.,many
TGTGCCAGCAGCTTACCGGAGTCTGGAAACACCATATATTTT,CASSLPESGNTIYF,TRBV7-9,TRBJ1-3,.,many
TGTGCCAGCAGGGGGTCGCGGGGGCGTACTGAAGCTTTCTTT,CASRGSRGRTEAFF,TRBV6-1,TRBJ1-1,.,many
TGTGCCAGCAGCGTAGATCTCGGGAATCAGCCCCAGCATTTT,CASSVDLGNQPQHF,TRBV9,TRBJ1-5,.,few
TGTGCCAGCACCCAGACCCCGGTCGTCCAGCCCCAGCATTTT,CASTQTPVVQPQHF,TRBV7-2,TRBJ1-5,.,.
TGCGCCAGCAGCCGCCCGGACGGGGACCGAGAGACCCAGTACTTC,CASSRPDGDRETQYF,TRBV5-1,TRBJ2-5,.,many
TGTGCCAGTAGTATGGGAGTTGGAGGCTACACCTTC,CASSMGVGGYTF,TRBV19,TRBJ1-2,.,many
TGTGCCAGCAGCCTCTTCGATGGACAGGGTGGGCAGCCCCAGCATTTT,CASSLFDGQGGQPQHF,TRBV13,TRBJ1-5,TRBD1,many
TGTGCCAGCAGTCGCGGGGTGGGACCGCGCCGTTTAGTCACTGAAGCTTTCTTT,CASSRGVGPRRLVTEAFF,TRBV12-3/TRBV12-4,TRBJ1-1,.,.
TGCAGTGCTAGAGATCCCACCGATCAGCCCCAGCATTTT,CSARDPTDQPQHF,TRBV20-1,TRBJ1-5,.,many
TGTGCCAGTAGTACCCTACTAGCGGGAAATGAGCAGTACTTC,CASSTLLAGNEQYF,TRBV19,TRBJ2-7,TRBD2,many
TGTGCCAGCAGTGCCGGGACAGGGGCCTATTCACTTTTTGGCTACACCTTC,CASSAGTGAYSLFGYTF,TRBV12-3/TRBV12-4,TRBJ1-2,TRBD1,many
TGTGCCAGCAGCGCCCCTTTGGTAGGGGAAGGCTACACCTTC,CASSAPLVGEGYTF,TRBV28,TRBJ1-2,.,many
TGTGCCAGCAGTACCGCCGGGACAGGCTCCTACGAGCAGTACTTC,CASSTAGTGSYEQYF,TRBV6-1,TRBJ2-7,TRBD1,many
TGTGCCTGGAGTGTACCGACTAGCGGCTACGAGCAGTACTTC,CAWSVPTSGYEQYF,TRBV30,TRBJ2-7,TRBD2,.
TGTGCCTGGAGTGACCAGCGGGAGGGCCTCGAGCAGTACTTC,CAWSDQREGLEQYF,TRBV30,TRBJ2-7,TRBD2,.
TGTGCCAGCAGCCCCTCCGGAGGGGTCCCCGATCAGCCCCAGCATTTT,CASSPSGGVPDQPQHF,TRBV11-2,TRBJ1-5,.,many
TGTGCCAGCAGTCGGGGGACAGGGCGTCAAGAGACCCAGTACTTC,CASSRGTGRQETQYF,TRBV27,TRBJ2-5,TRBD1,.
TGTGCCATCAGCCGGGACAACCAAGAGACCCAGTACTTC,CAISRDNQETQYF,TRBV10-3,TRBJ2-5,.,many